The 27 T cell receptor beta chains presented below share a single source sample, sequenced in a study of blood T cell repertoires in COVID-19. Using immunoSEQ multiplex PCR, the repertoire was profiled, and TCRdb retains in-frame clones only, with some absent. The sample has 84,000 or so clones; approximately 80% are singletons. Sequencing used peripheral blood. These receptors came from a human donor in a cohort sampled during active COVID-19.

The chain combines TRBV5-1 with TRBJ2-3, with a possible D match to TRBD1 (6 bases). The CDR3 runs to 16 residues. CDR1 SGHRS and CDR2 YFSETQ come from the germline V gene. The V end lost 1 base, the J end lost 12 bases, and 24 bases lay between the germline ends. CDR3 amino acids: CASSLNPGQGPSAQYF. CDR3 nucleotides: TGCGCCAGCAGCTTGAACCCGGGACAAGGCCCATCAGCACAGTATTTT.

The gene calls are TRBV2 and TRBJ1-6; TRBD1 matches at 8 bases. The CDR3 length is 16 residues. The J segment lost 7 bases and the V segment lost 6 bases, leaving 11 bases of the junction unmatched. Germline assignment: CDR1 SNHLY and CDR2 FYNNEI. The CDR3 reads CASRTTGGTRNSPLHF. CDR3 bases: TGTGCCAGCAGAACAACAGGGGGGACTCGGAATTCACCCCTCCACTTT.

This chain links TRBV4-2 with TRBJ2-7; 10 nucleotides agree with TRBD2. The V segment lost 1 base and the J segment 3 bases; nucleotides outside the gene matches: 6. This CDR3 region has 16 residues. Germline lookup yields CDR1 LGHNA and CDR2 YNFKEQ. The CDR3: CASSQVPSGGLYEQYF. For the CDR3, the DNA is TGTGCCAGCAGCCAAGTGCCTAGCGGGGGCCTCTACGAGCAGTACTTC.

The chain employs TRBV11-1 and TRBJ2-1; 9 bases map to TRBD1. This CDR3 contains 13 residues. CDR1 SGHAT and CDR2 FQDESV come from the germline V gene (reference sequence). The V segment lost 4 bases and the J segment 9 bases; nucleotides outside the gene matches: 4. This chain's CDR3 is CASSWTGVREQFF. The CDR3 bases are TGTGCCAGCAGCTGGACAGGGGTACGTGAGCAGTTCTTC.

The V gene is TRBV11-3, the J gene TRBJ1-1, with 7 bases that match TRBD1. J was trimmed by 2 bases and V by 5 bases; bases with no gene match: 8. There are 15 residues in the CDR3. Germline CDR1 reads SGHNT; CDR2 reads YENEEA. DNA for the CDR3: TGTGCCAGCAGCGCATCCAGGGGGAAAAACACTGAAGCTTTCTTT. It specifies CASSASRGKNTEAFF.

The chain combines TRBV6-2 or TRBV6-3 with TRBJ2-5, with 13 bases fitting TRBD2. The ends lost 5 bases at V and 5 bases at J; junction bases unmatched: 2. The CDR3 is 14 residues long. Germline V gives CDR1 MNHEY, CDR2 SVGEGT. The CDR3 DNA follows: TGTGCCAGCAGTCCACTAGCGGGAGGGGAGACCCAGTACTTC. It yields the protein CASSPLAGGETQYF.

The gene calls are TRBV7-3 and TRBJ2-2; the D is unclear. This CDR3 comprises 13 residues. Per germline, CDR1 SGHTA and CDR2 FQGTGA. V lost 3 bases, J lost 2 bases, and 4 bases lay in between. The CDR3 nucleotides are TGTGCCAGCAGCTTTATTAACACCGGGGAGCTGTTTTTT. It translates to CASSFINTGELFF.

The gene calls are TRBV7-2 and TRBJ1-1, with 8 bases aligning to TRBD1. The CDR3 loop spans 14 amino acids. The junction had 7 bases not matched to a gene; V was cut back by 5 bases and J by 5 bases. Germline V CDR1 and CDR2: SGHTA, FQGNSA. The CDR3 nucleotides read TGTGCCAGCAGCCTTCACAGGGGGAGAACTGAAGCTTTCTTT. Translation gives CASSLHRGRTEAFF.

The chain carries TRBV2 and TRBJ2-2; D may be TRBD1 (5 bases). With 10 bases removed from V and 1 base from J, the gap between germline ends came to 10 bases. This CDR3 spans 13 amino acids. The germline V gene encodes CDR1 SNHLY and CDR2 FYNNEI. This CDR3 reads CATTGQNTGELFF. The CDR3 nucleotides are TGTGCCACCACAGGACAGAACACCGGGGAGCTGTTTTTT.

CDR3 region: CSVPRTDEAFF. CDR3 bases: TGCAGCGTCCCCAGGACAGATGAAGCTTTCTTT. The gene calls are TRBV29-1 and TRBJ1-1; D possibly corresponds to TRBD1 (6 bases). V shed 6 bases and J shed 7 bases, with 12 bases lying between them. Germline V gene lookup returns CDR1 SQVTM and CDR2 ANQGSEA. The CDR3 spans 11 residues.

The chain combines TRBV9 with TRBJ1-3; TRBD1 is a possible D gene (6 bases). There are 15 residues in the CDR3. V was clipped by 4 bases and J by 2 bases, with 13 bases between them. Germline V CDR1 and CDR2: SGDLS, YYNGEE. CDR3 nucleotides: TGTGCCAGCAGCCCACACAGGGACGCTGGAAACACCATATATTTT. It encodes CASSPHRDAGNTIYF.

This clone has just one count. The V gene is TRBV19, the J gene TRBJ2-3; TRBD1 might be the D (6 bases). In germline, CDR1 is LNHDA, CDR2 SQIVND (reference sequence). V lost 6 bases and J lost 0, with 13 bases in between. The CDR3 spans 15 residues. CDR3 region: CASRNGQQSTDTQYF. Here the CDR3 DNA reads TGTGCCAGTAGAAATGGACAGCAAAGCACAGATACGCAGTATTTT.

The chain uses TRBV6-5 and TRBJ1-4; 7 nucleotides align to TRBD1. Germline-derived CDR1 and CDR2 are MNHEY and SVGAGI. The CDR3 is made up of 14 amino acids. The J segment lost 8 bases and the V segment lost 6 bases, leaving 9 bases of the junction unmatched. The CDR3 DNA is TGTGCCAGCAGCGAGACAGGGCGCGACGAAAAACTGTTTTTT. Translating it yields CASSETGRDEKLFF.

The chain couples TRBV7-9 to TRBJ1-6; weak D call: TRBD1 (5 bases). Between the trimmed V and J ends, which lost 2 bases and 6 bases, there was a span of 17 bases. The CDR3 totals 17 residues. In germline, CDR1 is SEHNR, CDR2 FQNEAQ (reference sequence). CDR3 bases: TGTGCCAGCAGCTTAATAGCCGGATCTAGGGGTAATTCACCCCTCCACTTT. Translated, it gives CASSLIAGSRGNSPLHF.

The table lists this clone with a few counts. This chain uses TRBV6-2 or TRBV6-3 with TRBJ2-7; 8 positions agree with TRBD1. Unmatched junction bases numbered 9, after V lost 5 bases and J lost 3 bases. Germline V gene sequence: CDR1 MNHEY, CDR2 SVGEGT. The CDR3 totals 15 residues. CDR3 amino acids: CASSDPGQALYEQYF. CDR3 bases: TGTGCCAGCAGTGACCCGGGACAGGCCCTCTACGAGCAGTACTTC.

This chain connects TRBV5-6 to TRBJ1-4, with D perhaps TRBD1 (6 bases). This CDR3 region has 17 residues. With 0 bases removed from V and 6 bases from J, the gap between germline ends came to 18 bases. CDR1 SGHDT and CDR2 YYEEEE come from the germline V gene. The CDR3 sequence is CASSLGSGAGIDEKLFF. The CDR3 DNA reads as TGTGCCAGCAGCTTGGGTTCAGGGGCGGGTATTGATGAAAAACTGTTTTTT.

V is TRBV7-2 and J is TRBJ2-7; TRBD2 agrees at 7 bases. Germline V gene lookup returns CDR1 SGHTA and CDR2 FQGNSA. There are 13 residues in the CDR3. The V segment lost 3 bases and the J segment 1 base; nucleotides outside the gene matches: 0. DNA for the CDR3: TGTGCCAGCAGCTTTAGCGGGTCCTACGAGCAGTACTTC. As protein: CASSFSGSYEQYF. Based on the CDR3 plus reference TRBV7-2 and TRBJ2-7, the full variable domain is GAGVSQSPSNKVTEKGKDVELRCDPISGHTALYWYRQSLGQGLEFLIYFQGNSAPDKSGLPSDRFSAERTGGSVSTLTIQRTQQEDSAVYLCASSFSGSYEQYFGPGTRLTVT.

This clone was seen just once. The rearrangement joins TRBV28 to TRBJ1-5; D unresolved. V was shortened by 6 bases and J by 2 bases, with 14 bases between the two germline ends. Germline V gene data show CDR1 as MDHEN and CDR2 as SYDVKM. CDR3 length equals 15 residues. The DNA of the CDR3 is TGTGCCAGCAGCTCGCCCGGAGCGGGCAATCAGCCCCAGCATTTT. Amino acid sequence: CASSSPGAGNQPQHF. The complete variable domain, with remaining parts taken from reference TRBV28 and TRBJ1-5, reads DVKVTQSSRYLVKRTGEKVFLECVQDMDHENMFWYRQDPGLGLRLIYFSYDVKMKEKGDIPEGYSVSREKKERFSLILESASTNQTSMYLCASSSPGAGNQPQHFGDGTRLSIL.

The chain employs TRBV5-1 and TRBJ1-2, with TRBD1 as a possible D gene (5 bases). The V end was cut by 4 bases, the J end by 4 bases, with 14 bases between. The CDR3 is 14 amino acids. Germline-derived CDR1 and CDR2 are SGHRS and YFSETQ. CDR3 nucleotide sequence: TGCGCCAGCAGCCCTCGCCAGGGTAGCTATGGCTACACCTTC. The encoded protein is CASSPRQGSYGYTF. Full variable domain (missing parts from reference TRBV5-1 and TRBJ1-2): KAGVTQTPRYLIKTRGQQVTLSCSPISGHRSVSWYQQTPGQGLQFLFEYFSETQRNKGNFPGRFSGRQFSNSRSEMNVSTLELGDSALYLCASSPRQGSYGYTFGSGTRLTVV.

The chain has TRBV30 and TRBJ1-3; TRBD1 matches 7 bases. This CDR3 contains 16 residues. Germline CDR1 is GTSNPN and CDR2 is SVGIG (reference sequence). Germline trimming cut 6 bases from V and 2 bases from J; bases unmatched to any gene: 13. CDR3: CACHEGAPKPGNTIYF. DNA for the CDR3: TGTGCCTGCCATGAGGGGGCCCCTAAACCTGGAAACACCATATATTTT.

The chain has TRBV12-3 or TRBV12-4 and TRBJ1-2; D gene unclear. The CDR3 is 13 residues long. The ends were cut back, 2 bases at V and 5 bases at J, with 9 bases in the middle. CDR3 DNA: TGTGCCAGCAGTTTATGGCAGTCGTATGGCTACACCTTC. This gives the protein CASSLWQSYGYTF.

The chain recombines TRBV4-3 with TRBJ1-2, with D uncertain. Germline values: CDR1 LGHNA, CDR2 YSLEER. V was shortened by 0 bases and J by 7 bases, with 9 bases between the two germline ends. This CDR3 is 13 amino acids long. The CDR3: CASSQDLSRGYTF. The CDR3 DNA is TGCGCCAGCAGCCAAGATCTAAGCCGTGGCTACACCTTC.

The rearrangement joins TRBV10-2 to TRBJ1-1; D call uncertain. The length of the CDR3 is 12 residues. V was pared by 5 bases and J by 2 bases, with 6 bases between. CDR1 WSHSY and CDR2 SAAADI come from the germline V gene. This CDR3 reads CASSRGNTEAFF. The CDR3 DNA sequence: TGCGCCAGCAGTCGGGGAAACACTGAAGCTTTCTTT.

This clone was found a few times. The chain uses TRBV7-9 and TRBJ1-2; unclear D gene. From germline, CDR1 is SEHNR and CDR2 FQNEAQ (reference sequence). This CDR3 has 13 amino acids. Deletions cut 7 bases from V and 4 bases from J, with 13 bases between. CDR3 loop: CASTPEQIYGYTF. The CDR3 DNA follows: TGTGCCAGCACTCCGGAACAGATCTATGGCTACACCTTC.

This clone was seen a single time. The rearrangement links TRBV21-1 to TRBJ2-1; TRBD2, the table's D call, lacks a check against the DNA. TRBV21-1 is labeled a pseudogene. The CDR3 is made up of 16 amino acids. The CDR3 region has the DNA TGTGCCAGCAGCAAGGCTGAGACTAGCGGTCACAATGAGCAGTTCTTC. Translating gives CASSKAETSGHNEQFF.

The rearrangement links TRBV3-1 (or the pseudogene TRBV3-2) to TRBJ1-1; TRBD1 agrees at 9 bases. After removal of 5 bases from V and 1 base from J, the junction contained 5 bases not matched to a gene. The CDR3 runs to 15 residues. The germline CDR1 and CDR2 sequences are LGHDT and YNNKEL (reference sequence). CDR3 residues: CASSEYRGRNTEAFF. CDR3 sequence (DNA): TGTGCCAGCAGCGAATACAGGGGGCGGAACACTGAAGCTTTCTTT.

J is TRBJ2-1 and V is TRBV7-2, with 7 positions matching TRBD1. Germline V CDR1 and CDR2: SGHTA, FQGNSA. This CDR3 spans 14 amino acids. The J segment lost 6 bases and the V segment lost 2 bases, leaving 4 bases of the junction unmatched. CDR3: CASSLNAGGNEQFF. The CDR3 nucleotides are TGTGCCAGCAGCTTAAATGCAGGGGGCAATGAGCAGTTCTTC. The entire variable domain, with the rest obtained from reference TRBV7-2 and TRBJ2-1, is as follows: GAGVSQSPSNKVTEKGKDVELRCDPISGHTALYWYRQSLGQGLEFLIYFQGNSAPDKSGLPSDRFSAERTGGSVSTLTIQRTQQEDSAVYLCASSLNAGGNEQFFGPGTRLTVL.